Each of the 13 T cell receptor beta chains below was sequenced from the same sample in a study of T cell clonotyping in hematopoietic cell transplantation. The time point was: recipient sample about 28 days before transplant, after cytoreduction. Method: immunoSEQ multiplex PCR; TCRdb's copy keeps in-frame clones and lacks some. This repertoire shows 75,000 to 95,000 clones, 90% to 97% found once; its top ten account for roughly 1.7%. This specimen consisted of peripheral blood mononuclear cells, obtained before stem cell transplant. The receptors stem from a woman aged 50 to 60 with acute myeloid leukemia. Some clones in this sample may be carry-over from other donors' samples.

CDR3 sequence: CAISASGNTIYF. In nucleotides, the CDR3 is TGTGCCATCAGTGCTTCTGGAAACACCATATATTTT. J is TRBJ1-3 and V is TRBV10-3; no definite D call. Trimming stripped 4 bases from V and 1 base from J, with 2 bases between. Per germline, CDR1 ENHRY and CDR2 SYGVKD. CDR3 length: 12 amino acids.

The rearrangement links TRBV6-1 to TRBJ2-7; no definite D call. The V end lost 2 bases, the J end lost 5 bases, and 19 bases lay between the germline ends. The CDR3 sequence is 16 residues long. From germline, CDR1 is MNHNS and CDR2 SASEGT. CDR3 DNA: TGTGCCAGCAGTGAACGGGTGGATCTAGGGTTCCACGAGCAGTACTTC. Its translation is CASSERVDLGFHEQYF.

The CDR3 region has the DNA TGTGCCAGCAGCCCAAGTTGGGGATCCAATGAAAAACTGTTTTTT. Translated, it gives CASSPSWGSNEKLFF. The chain recombines TRBV11-2 with TRBJ1-4; D not certain. The V gene's germline CDR1 is SGHAT and CDR2 FQNNGV. The length of the CDR3 is 15 residues. The V end was cut by 5 bases, the J end by 5 bases, with 15 bases between.

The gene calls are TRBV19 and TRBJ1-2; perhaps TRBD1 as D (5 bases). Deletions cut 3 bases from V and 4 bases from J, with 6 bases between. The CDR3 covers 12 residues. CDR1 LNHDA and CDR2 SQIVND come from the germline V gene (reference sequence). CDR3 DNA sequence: TGTGCCAGTAGTATGGGGGGCTATGGCTACACCTTC. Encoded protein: CASSMGGYGYTF.

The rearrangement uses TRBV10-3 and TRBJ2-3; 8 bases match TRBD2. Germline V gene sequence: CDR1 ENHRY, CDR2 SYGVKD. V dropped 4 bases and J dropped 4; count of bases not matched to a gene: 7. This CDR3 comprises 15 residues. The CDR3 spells CAISGRAGVADTQYF. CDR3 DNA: TGTGCCATCAGTGGCCGAGCGGGAGTGGCAGATACGCAGTATTTT.

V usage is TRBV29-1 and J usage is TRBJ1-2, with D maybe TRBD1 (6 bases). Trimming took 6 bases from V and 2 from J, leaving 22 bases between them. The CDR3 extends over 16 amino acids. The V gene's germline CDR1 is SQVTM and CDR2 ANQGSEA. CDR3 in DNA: TGCAGCGTGGGGGGCAGTTTTAGGGAGGACAACTATGGCTACACCTTC. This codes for CSVGGSFREDNYGYTF.

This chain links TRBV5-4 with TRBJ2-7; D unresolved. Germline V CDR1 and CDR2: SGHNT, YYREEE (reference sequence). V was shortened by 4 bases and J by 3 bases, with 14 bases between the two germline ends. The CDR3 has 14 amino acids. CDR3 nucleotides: TGTGCCAGCAGCGCCAGGAGACCCCTCTACGAGCAGTACTTC. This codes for CASSARRPLYEQYF. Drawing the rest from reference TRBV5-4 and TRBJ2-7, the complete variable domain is ETGVTQSPTHLIKTRGQQVTLRCSSQSGHNTVSWYQQALGQGPQFIFQYYREEENGRGNFPPRFSGLQFPNYSSELNVNALELDDSALYLCASSARRPLYEQYFGPGTRLTVT.

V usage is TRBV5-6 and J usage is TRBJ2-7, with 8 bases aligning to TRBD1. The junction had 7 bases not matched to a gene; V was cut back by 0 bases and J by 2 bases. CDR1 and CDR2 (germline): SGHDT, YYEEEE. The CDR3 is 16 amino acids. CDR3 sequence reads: CASSLGQGALTYEQYF. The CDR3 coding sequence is TGTGCCAGCAGCTTGGGTCAGGGGGCCCTTACCTACGAGCAGTACTTC. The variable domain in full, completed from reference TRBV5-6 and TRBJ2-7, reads DAGVTQSPTHLIKTRGQQVTLRCSPKSGHDTVSWYQQALGQGPQFIFQYYEEEERQRGNFPDRFSGHQFPNYSSELNVNALLLGDSALYLCASSLGQGALTYEQYFGPGTRLTVT.

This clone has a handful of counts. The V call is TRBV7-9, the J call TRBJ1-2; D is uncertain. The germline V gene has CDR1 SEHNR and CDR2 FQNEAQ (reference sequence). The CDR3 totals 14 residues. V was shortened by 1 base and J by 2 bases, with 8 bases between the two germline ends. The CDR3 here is CASSLGGTNYGYTF. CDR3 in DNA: TGTGCCAGCAGCTTAGGGGGTACGAACTATGGCTACACCTTC. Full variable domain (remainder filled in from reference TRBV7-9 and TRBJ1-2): DTGVSQNPRHKITKRGQNVTFRCDPISEHNRLYWYRQTLGQGPEFLTYFQNEAQLEKSRLLSDRFSAERPKGSFSTLEIQRTEQGDSAMYLCASSLGGTNYGYTFGSGTRLTVV.

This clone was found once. The CDR3 nucleotides are TGTGCCAGCAGCACAGGAGGAGGGGTTTACTATGGCTACACCTTC. This translates into CASSTGGGVYYGYTF. The V and J genes are TRBV9 and TRBJ1-2; a weak D match, TRBD1 (5 bases). Germline loops: CDR1 SGDLS, CDR2 YYNGEE. Trimming shortened V by 4 bases and J by 3 bases, and 16 bases separated the two germline ends. The CDR3 sequence is 15 residues long. Full variable domain (remainder filled in from reference TRBV9 and TRBJ1-2): DSGVTQTPKHLITATGQRVTLRCSPRSGDLSVYWYQQSLDQGLQFLIQYYNGEERAKGNILERFSAQQFPDLHSELNLSSLELGDSALYFCASSTGGGVYYGYTFGSGTRLTVV.

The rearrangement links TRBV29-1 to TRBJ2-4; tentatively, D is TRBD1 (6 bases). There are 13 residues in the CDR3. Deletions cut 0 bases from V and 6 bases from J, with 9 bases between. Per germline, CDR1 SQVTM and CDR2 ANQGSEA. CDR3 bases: TGCAGCGTTGAAGAAATAGGGGGAAACATTCAGTACTTC. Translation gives CSVEEIGGNIQYF.

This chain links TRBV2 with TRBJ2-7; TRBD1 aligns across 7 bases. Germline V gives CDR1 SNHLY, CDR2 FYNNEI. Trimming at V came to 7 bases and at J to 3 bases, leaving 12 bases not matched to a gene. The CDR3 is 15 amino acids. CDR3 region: CASIPSGSGGYEQYF. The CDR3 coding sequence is TGTGCCAGCATCCCCTCGGGATCAGGGGGCTACGAGCAGTACTTC.

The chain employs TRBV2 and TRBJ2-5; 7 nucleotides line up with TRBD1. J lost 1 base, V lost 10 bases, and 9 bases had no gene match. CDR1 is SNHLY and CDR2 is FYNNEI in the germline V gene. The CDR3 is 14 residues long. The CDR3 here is CATTRQGLQETQYF. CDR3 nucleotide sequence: TGTGCCACTACCAGACAGGGCCTCCAAGAGACCCAGTACTTC.